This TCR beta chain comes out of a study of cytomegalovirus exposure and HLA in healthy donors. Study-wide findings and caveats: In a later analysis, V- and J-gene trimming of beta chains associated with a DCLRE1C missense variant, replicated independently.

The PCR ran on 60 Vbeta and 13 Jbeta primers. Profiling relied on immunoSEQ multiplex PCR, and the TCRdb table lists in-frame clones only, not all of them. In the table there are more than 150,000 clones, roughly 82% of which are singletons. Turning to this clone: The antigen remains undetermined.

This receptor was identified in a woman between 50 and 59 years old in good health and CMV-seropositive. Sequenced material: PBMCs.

CDR3 nucleotide sequence: TGTGCCTTGGGGCAGCCTAATTCACCCCTCCACTTT. It translates to CALGQPNSPLHF. The chain employs TRBV30 and TRBJ1-6; tentative D call: TRBD1 (5 bases). The CDR3 sequence is 12 residues long. V lost 7 bases and J 6 bases, leaving 10 bases between the germline ends. Germline CDR1 and CDR2: GTSNPN and SVGIG (reference sequence). The whole variable domain, remainder taken from reference TRBV30 and TRBJ1-6, is SQTIHQWPATLVQPVGSPLSLECTVEGTSNPNLYWYRQAAGRGLQLLFYSVGIGQISSEVPQNLSASRPQDRQFILSSKKLLLSDSGFYLCALGQPNSPLHFGNGTRLTVT.